The count of the clone carrying this TCR beta chain is one. Trimming cost V 9 bases and J 3 bases, with 17 bases left between them. This CDR3 has 14 residues. Germline V gene sequence: CDR1 MDHEN, CDR2 SYDVKM. These data come from a study of blood T cell repertoires in COVID-19. For the study at large: COVID-19 samples, acute and convalescent, were from the United States, Italy and Spain. From T cells, B-cell-depleted T cells, or PBMCs came the material, which was cDNA or gDNA.

In the authors' methods: Reference gene primer amplification gave nucleated cell count estimates. Repertoires were generated with immunoSEQ multiplex PCR, while TCRdb's copy carries only in-frame clones and drops some. Clone size and the V and J calls come from that table; the DNA yielded D and trimming. The sample consists of some 95,000 clones, about four fifths of them appearing once. The sequence derives from a man in his 70s with acute or convalescent COVID-19. The chain links TRBV28 to TRBJ1-2; D is perhaps TRBD1 (6 bases). The material sequenced was peripheral blood. The CDR3 sequence is CASKGGSRDYGYTF. CDR3 DNA sequence: TGTGCCAGTAAGGGGGGGTCTCGGGACTATGGCTACACCTTC.